What follows are 17 T cell receptor beta chains derived from one specimen sequenced in a study of T cell clonality in common variable immunodeficiency. Study-level results: In common variable immunodeficiency, TCR beta chains reportedly carried fewer deletions and N-nucleotide insertions.

The table came from immunoSEQ multiplex PCR; TCRdb's copy has only in-frame clones and leaves some out. Listed for the sample are some 9,700 clones, none seen a single time. Their specific antigens are unknown. The sequenced sample consisted of peripheral blood mononuclear cells. The receptors come from a human donor with common variable immunodeficiency.

This clone was counted between two and nine times. With the read ending 3 residues before the CDR3 end, the germline J gene is used to fill in that end. V and J are TRBV7-2 and TRBJ2-7; D is perhaps TRBD1 (6 bases). V shed 1 base and J shed 5 bases, with 9 bases lying between them. This CDR3 is built from 13 residues. CDR1 and CDR2 (germline): SGHTA, FQGNSA. The sequenced part of the CDR3 DNA is TGTGCCAGCAGCTTAGGGCAGGGGAACGAG. Translation: CASSLGQGNE. The entire CDR3 is CASSLGQGNEQYF.

Notes on this clone: The CDR3 end is not reached by the read, which stops 3 residues before it; the germline J gene fills it in. V and J are TRBV7-2 and TRBJ1-1, with no clear D. The CDR3 loop spans 15 amino acids. Germline V gene data show CDR1 as SGHTA and CDR2 as FQGNSA. With 4 bases removed from V and 0 bases from J, the gap between germline ends came to 12 bases. The sequenced CDR3 bases are TGTGCCAGCAGCTCCCGAGCCCTAATGAACACTGAA. Encoded protein: CASSSRALMNTE. In full, the CDR3 reads CASSSRALMNTEAFF.

By share, this clone ranks as medium-sized. The CDR3 goes on 3 residues after the read ends, and that part is filled in from the germline J gene. The chain joins TRBV28 to TRBJ1-5, with TRBD1 identical over 8 bases. The ends lost 6 bases at V and 0 bases at J; junction bases unmatched: 4. Germline V gene sequence: CDR1 MDHEN, CDR2 SYDVKM. The CDR3 is made up of 15 amino acids. The CDR3 is CASRNRGASNQPQHF. CDR3 bases read: TGTGCCAGCAGGAACAGGGGGGCTAGCAATCAGCCC.

As to this clone: The CDR3 end is not reached by the read, which stops 3 residues before it; the germline J gene fills it in. J is TRBJ2-5 and V is TRBV19; D possibly corresponds to TRBD1 (6 bases). Looked up from germline, CDR1 is LNHDA and CDR2 is SQIVND (reference sequence). V lost 3 bases, J lost 5 bases, and 19 bases lay in between. The CDR3 is 16 residues long. Partial CDR3 DNA: TGTGCCAGTAGTATCAGGGGCCGGACAAATGGGGAGACC. Translating gives CASSIRGRTNGET. The whole CDR3 protein reads CASSIRGRTNGETQYF.

This clone was found many times. The CDR3 goes on 3 residues after the read ends, and that part is filled in from the germline J gene. The rearrangement uses TRBV4-1 and TRBJ1-1; D is uncertain. Germline V CDR1 and CDR2: MGHRA, YSYEKL. Trimming left V 5 bases short and J 2 bases short, with 6 bases between. This CDR3 is 12 amino acids long. The CDR3: CASSETNTEAFF. The covered CDR3 bases are TGCGCCAGCAGCGAGACTAACACTGAA.

By sample share, this clone is medium-sized. The read terminates 3 residues ahead of where the CDR3 ends, so the germline J gene completes it. The chain uses TRBV10-3 and TRBJ1-1; no clear D gene. The germline V and J ends were trimmed by 2 bases and 4 bases, with 11 bases remaining between them. This CDR3 is 14 amino acids long. Germline V gives CDR1 ENHRY, CDR2 SYGVKD. The CDR3 bases that were read are TGTGCCATCAGTGAGCCCCAGGTGAGCACTGAA. Amino acids: CAISEPQVSTE. The complete CDR3 reads CAISEPQVSTEAFF.

This clone was observed many times. Coverage ceases 3 residues before the CDR3 finishes, and the germline J gene fills in the end. The chain links TRBV5-1 to TRBJ2-5; 10 bases line up with TRBD1. V trimming: 5 bases; J trimming: 5 bases; junction bases outside the gene matches: 9. The CDR3 covers 15 residues. CDR1 SGHRS and CDR2 YFSETQ come from the germline V gene. CDR3 DNA, as far as it was read: TGCGCCAGCAGGGAAGACAGGGGGCTTCGGGAGACC. Its translation: CASREDRGLRET. The full CDR3 is CASREDRGLRETQYF.

The sample holds many counts of this clone. The CDR3 spells CASSLGHREDTQYF. CDR3 DNA, as far as it was read: TGCGCCAGCAGCCTGGGACATCGAGAAGATACG. The chain combines TRBV5-1 with TRBJ2-3, with a possible D match to TRBD1 (6 bases). The CDR3 end is not reached by the read, which stops 3 residues before it; the germline J gene fills it in. The germline gives CDR1 SGHRS, CDR2 YFSETQ. CDR3 length: 14 residues. V lost 4 bases and J 5 bases, leaving 14 bases between the germline ends.

Within the sample, this clone is medium-sized (0.01 to 0.1%). Read data end 3 residues before the CDR3 end; the end is taken from the germline J gene. The chain combines TRBV6-2 or TRBV6-3 with TRBJ2-5, with D possibly TRBD1 on 5 matching bases. The length of the CDR3 is 17 residues. V dropped 0 bases and J dropped 4 bases, with 18 bases sitting between them. Germline V CDR1 and CDR2: MNHEY, SVGEGT. CDR3 region: CASSYSRDSPTLETQYF. The CDR3 bases that were read are TGTGCCAGCAGTTACTCGAGAGACAGCCCTACGTTAGAGACC.

This clone showed up many times. CDR3 protein: CASMVGVLTGELFF. The CDR3 DNA, read in part, is TGTGCCAGCATGGTAGGGGTTCTCACCGGGGAG. The chain recombines TRBV7-2 with TRBJ2-2; maybe TRBD1 (5 bases). From the germline J gene comes the end of the CDR3, since the read stops 3 residues before it. The V end lost 7 bases, the J end lost 4 bases, and 13 bases lay between the germline ends. This CDR3 region has 14 residues. Germline V CDR1 and CDR2: SGHTA, FQGNSA. The full variable domain, in which reference TRBV7-2 and TRBJ2-2 provide the parts outside the CDR3, is GAGVSQSPSNKVTEKGKDVELRCDPISGHTALYWYRQSLGQGLEFLIYFQGNSAPDKSGLPSDRFSAERTGGSVSTLTIQRTQQEDSAVYLCASMVGVLTGELFFGEGSRLTVL.

This clone was counted ten times or more. The read ends 3 residues shy of where the CDR3 ends; the end is completed using the germline J gene. This rearrangement joins TRBV12-3 or TRBV12-4 to TRBJ2-3; 7 nucleotides align to TRBD1. The junction had 7 bases not matched to a gene; V was cut back by 5 bases and J by 2 bases. The CDR3 consists of 15 residues. The part of the CDR3 DNA that was read is TGTGCCAGCAGTCCCCGACAGGGCGTCACAGATACG. Its protein is CASSPRQGVTDT. The complete CDR3 sequence is CASSPRQGVTDTQYF.

This clone was seen at least ten times. The CDR3 end is not reached by the read, which stops 3 residues before it; the germline J gene fills it in. V and J are TRBV19 and TRBJ1-1; a possible D gene is TRBD1 (6 bases). The CDR3 contains 13 residues. Deletions cut 5 bases from V and 1 base from J, with 8 bases between. The germline CDR1 and CDR2 sequences are LNHDA and SQIVND (reference sequence). The covered CDR3 bases are TGTGCCAGTAGTTTACAGGGGAACACTGAA. Translated: CASSLQGNTE. The full-length CDR3 reads as CASSLQGNTEAFF.

In its sample, this clone was seen many times. The read falls 3 residues short of the CDR3 end, and the missing part is taken from the germline J gene. V usage is TRBV30 and J usage is TRBJ2-1; D unclear. The V and J ends lost 2 bases and 4 bases respectively, with 6 bases between them. The length of the CDR3 is 12 residues. The germline gives CDR1 GTSNPN, CDR2 SVGIG (reference sequence). Here the CDR3 reads CAWSLIYNEQFF. Incomplete CDR3 DNA: TGTGCCTGGAGTCTAATATACAATGAG.

This clone was detected many times. The read finishes 3 residues shy of the CDR3 end, and the germline J gene is used to complete it. This rearrangement joins TRBV28 to TRBJ2-7; TRBD2 matches 7 bases. The V and J ends lost 6 bases and 2 bases, in that order; junction bases with no gene match: 10. This CDR3 spans 15 amino acids. Germline-derived CDR1 and CDR2 are MDHEN and SYDVKM. This CDR3 is CASSNAGTKTYEQYF. The part of the CDR3 DNA that was read is TGTGCCAGCAGCAACGCCGGGACTAAGACCTACGAG. Full variable domain (missing parts from reference TRBV28 and TRBJ2-7): DVKVTQSSRYLVKRTGEKVFLECVQDMDHENMFWYRQDPGLGLRLIYFSYDVKMKEKGDIPEGYSVSREKKERFSLILESASTNQTSMYLCASSNAGTKTYEQYFGPGTRLTVT.

Many counts were recorded for this clone. The read ends 3 residues before the CDR3 terminus; that terminus is restored from the germline J gene. The rearrangement joins TRBV7-2 to TRBJ1-1; 7 bases are a match to TRBD1. The CDR3 has 13 amino acids. The junction had 4 bases not matched to a gene; V was cut back by 5 bases and J by 4 bases. CDR1 and CDR2 from the germline V gene are SGHTA and FQGNSA. The chain's CDR3 is CASSQQGLTEAFF. CDR3 DNA (partial): TGTGCCAGCAGCCAACAGGGGCTCACTGAA.

This clone was recorded at least ten times. With the read ending 3 residues before the CDR3 end, the germline J gene is used to fill in that end. This chain joins TRBV3-1 (or the pseudogene TRBV3-2) and TRBJ2-7; maybe TRBD2 (5 bases). Trimming removed 4 bases at V and 3 bases at J, with 10 bases between. The germline V gene has CDR1 LGHDT and CDR2 YNNKEL (reference sequence). The CDR3 has 13 residues. The CDR3 is CASSRLTSYEQYF. Incomplete CDR3 DNA: TGTGCCAGCAGCCGATTAACTAGCTACGAG.

This clone was seen ten or more times. The read stops 3 residues short of the end of the CDR3; the missing end is completed from the germline J gene. V gene TRBV10-3 combines with J gene TRBJ1-3; D possibly corresponds to TRBD1 (5 bases). CDR3 length equals 17 residues. Trimming took 0 bases from V and 1 from J, leaving 13 bases between them. Looked up from germline, CDR1 is ENHRY and CDR2 is SYGVKD. The sequenced part of the CDR3 DNA is TGTGCCATCAGTGAGTCGGGGCAGGTCGGGTCTGGAAACACC. This encodes CAISESGQVGSGNT. The full CDR3 protein is CAISESGQVGSGNTIYF.